Below, 16 T cell receptor beta chains from the same sample are listed, as sequenced in a study of cytomegalovirus exposure and HLA in healthy donors. The PCR had 60 Vbeta and 13 Jbeta primers. Only in-frame clones appear in the TCRdb table, and some are missing; sequencing was by immunoSEQ multiplex PCR. The sample lists over 100,000 clones; about 70% were seen once. Sequences were obtained from PBMCs. These TCRs come from a woman aged 35 to 49 in good health and CMV-seronegative.

For this clone: Other DNA sequences from this sample encode an identical CDR3 as well. The V and J genes are TRBV18 and TRBJ1-1; possible D gene TRBD1, 6 bases. The ends were cut back, 3 bases at V and 1 base at J, with 9 bases in the middle. This CDR3 contains 14 residues. Germline V gene sequence: CDR1 KGHSH, CDR2 LQKENI. CDR3: CASSPRTENTEAFF. The CDR3, as DNA: TGTGCCAGCTCACCTCGGACAGAGAACACTGAAGCTTTCTTT.

The chain is built from TRBV19 and TRBJ1-1; D is undetermined. The length of the CDR3 is 17 residues. Trimming shortened V by 3 bases and J by 14 bases, and 31 bases separated the two germline ends. Germline values: CDR1 LNHDA, CDR2 SQIVND (reference sequence). In DNA form, the CDR3 reads TGTGCCAGTAGTATCAGCGGGAGCTCCCAAGCTTTCCCCGGCGGCTTCTTT. It specifies CASSISGSSQAFPGGFF.

This clone was detected once. The V and J genes are TRBV7-3 and TRBJ2-1, with 12 bases lining up with TRBD1. V dropped 5 bases and J dropped 8; count of bases not matched to a gene: 4. CDR3 length equals 14 residues. CDR1 SGHTA and CDR2 FQGTGA come from the germline V gene. The CDR3 sequence is CASSRDRGRDEQFF. In DNA, the CDR3 is TGTGCCAGCAGCCGGGACAGGGGGCGCGATGAGCAGTTCTTC.

The rearrangement uses TRBV9 and TRBJ1-3; D is unclear. The CDR3 covers 17 residues. Germline-derived CDR1 and CDR2 are SGDLS and YYNGEE. The germline V and J ends were trimmed by 1 base and 0 bases, with 14 bases remaining between them. The DNA of the CDR3 is TGTGCCAGCAGCGTATCTGTCAGCGACCTCTCTGGAAACACCATATATTTT. Protein sequence: CASSVSVSDLSGNTIYF.

This chain joins TRBV5-8 and TRBJ1-2; 8 nucleotides align to TRBD1. Germline CDR1 SGHTS, CDR2 YDEGEE. The CDR3 loop spans 13 amino acids. Unmatched junction bases numbered 7, after V lost 4 bases and J lost 8 bases. CDR3 in amino acids: CASSRRTGKGYTF. The CDR3 coding sequence is TGTGCCAGCAGCCGGCGGACAGGGAAAGGCTACACCTTC.

V gene TRBV2 combines with J gene TRBJ2-7; TRBD1 matches 7 bases. Losses at the gene ends were 6 bases for V and 5 bases for J; bases not matched to a gene: 4. The CDR3 runs 12 residues. From germline, CDR1 is SNHLY and CDR2 FYNNEI. The CDR3 loop reads CASRTTGHEQYF. As DNA, the CDR3 is TGTGCCAGCAGAACGACAGGGCACGAGCAGTACTTC.

There are a few counts of this clone. The chain uses TRBV4-2 and TRBJ1-6; 7 bases map to TRBD1. CDR1 and CDR2 from the germline V gene are LGHNA and YNFKEQ. The CDR3 spans 19 residues. Germline trimming cut 0 bases from V and 6 bases from J; bases unmatched to any gene: 14. The DNA for the CDR3 is TGTGCCAGCAGCCAAGATCCTCGGGACAGCGAAGGGTTTAATTCACCCCTCCACTTT. Translated, it gives CASSQDPRDSEGFNSPLHF.

This clone was seen just once. The CDR3: CASSPSHSGYGYTF. In DNA, the CDR3 is TGTGCCAGCAGCCCTTCCCACTCTGGCTATGGCTACACCTTC. The gene calls are TRBV11-2 and TRBJ1-2, with D unresolved. V was shortened by 5 bases and J by 4 bases, with 14 bases between the two germline ends. The germline CDR1 and CDR2 sequences are SGHAT and FQNNGV. The CDR3 consists of 14 residues.

The genes are TRBV6-1 and TRBJ1-5; D is possibly TRBD1 (6 bases). This CDR3 spans 13 amino acids. Trimming left V 11 bases short and J 1 base short, with 12 bases between. CDR1 is MNHNS, CDR2 SASEGT, per germline. CDR3 coding DNA: TGTGCCGCTCGACAGGAGAGCAATCAGCCCCAGCATTTT. Its protein is CAARQESNQPQHF.

About this clone: The junction differs from germline at one of its ends, possibly a read error. V usage is TRBV7-9 and J usage is TRBJ2-7; unclear D gene. The CDR3 sequence is 12 residues long. Germline assignment: CDR1 SEHNR and CDR2 FQNEAQ (reference sequence). The chain's CDR3 is CSSSPRPGEQYF. The CDR3 coding sequence is TGTTCCAGCAGCCCTAGACCGGGCGAGCAGTACTTC.

This clone was counted between two and nine times. The chain has TRBV4-1 and TRBJ1-2; D unresolved. Germline CDR1 reads MGHRA; CDR2 reads YSYEKL. Trimming stripped 1 base from V and 8 bases from J, with 23 bases between. The CDR3 runs to 17 residues. The CDR3 coding sequence is TGCGCCAGCAGCCAAGGCCCCCCTACCAAGTGGTCGAGCGGCTACACCTTC. Protein: CASSQGPPTKWSSGYTF.

The rearrangement uses TRBV4-3 and TRBJ1-2, with 7 bases identical to TRBD1. Germline CDR1 and CDR2: LGHNA and YSLEER. The CDR3 sequence is 15 residues long. V was clipped by 1 base and J by 8 bases; unmatched bases: 10. The CDR3 DNA follows: TGCGCCAGCAGCCAAGTACAGGGGTCTATAGCAGGCTACACCTTC. Translated, it gives CASSQVQGSIAGYTF.

This clone was observed a handful of times. The rearrangement links TRBV4-3 to TRBJ2-2; 14 nucleotides line up with TRBD2. CDR1 is LGHNA, CDR2 YSLEER, per germline. The CDR3 extends over 18 amino acids. With 5 bases clipped from V and 2 bases from J, the junction kept 7 bases outside the gene matches. CDR3 nucleotide sequence: TGCGCCAGCAGCTCACCGGGACTAGCGGGGGCCAACACCGGGGAGCTGTTTTTT. Amino acid sequence: CASSSPGLAGANTGELFF.

The rearrangement links TRBV6-1 to TRBJ1-2; 7 bases match TRBD1. The CDR3 runs to 15 residues. The junction had 17 bases not matched to a gene; V was cut back by 8 bases and J by 8 bases. Germline V CDR1 and CDR2: MNHNS, SASEGT. The CDR3 DNA reads TGTGCCAGCGATGCCCTTGGACAGGCCTCTGGAGGCTACACCTTC. Translation: CASDALGQASGGYTF.

This clone was seen a handful of times. This chain connects TRBV2 to TRBJ1-3; maybe TRBD1 (6 bases). The ends were cut back, 4 bases at V and 2 bases at J, with 12 bases in the middle. CDR3 length equals 15 residues. Looked up from germline, CDR1 is SNHLY and CDR2 is FYNNEI. CDR3 protein: CASSVRQGPGNTIYF. The CDR3 bases are TGTGCCAGCAGTGTGCGGCAGGGGCCTGGAAACACCATATATTTT.

The CDR3 nucleotides read TGTGCCAGCAGATCAACAGGGGGCCAAGCCTACGAGCAGTACTTC. It is translated as CASRSTGGQAYEQYF. The V gene is TRBV7-9, the J gene TRBJ2-7, with 9 positions matching TRBD1. Germline loops: CDR1 SEHNR, CDR2 FQNEAQ (reference sequence). V gave up 6 bases and J gave up 2 bases; unmatched junction bases: 8. The CDR3 consists of 15 residues.